This T cell receptor beta chain was obtained from a study of OX40 agonist ivuxolimab in advanced cancers. Data came from immunoSEQ multiplex PCR; TCRdb stores just in-frame clones and leaves some out. The sample holds about 140,000 clones, 75% to 95% seen once. This clone was counted once. Germline-derived CDR1 and CDR2 are SGHKS and YYEKEE (reference sequence). CDR3 size: 15 residues. The germline V and J ends were trimmed by 0 bases and 7 bases, with 14 bases remaining between them. The chain has TRBV5-5 and TRBJ1-5; TRBD1 is a possible D gene (6 bases). The TCR originated in an adult with an advanced solid tumor such as melanoma, head and neck, liver or kidney cancer. Sequencing was performed on CD4+ or CD8+ T cells sorted from blood, taken in a trial of the OX40 agonist ivuxolimab. The CDR3 DNA is TGTGCCAGCAGCTTGGGATTCACAGGGTTGCAGCCCCAGCATTTT. Translated, it gives CASSLGFTGLQPQHF.